The rows below give T cell receptor beta chains drawn from one sample of a study of CD4 T cell repertoires in COVID-19. No cognate antigen is known for these TCRs. Sequencing used immunoSEQ multiplex PCR; TCRdb keeps in-frame clones, though not all of them. Found here are hundreds of clones, less than 8% of them singletons; the top ten hold 10%. This specimen consisted of circulating follicular helper CD4+ T cells, cultured in vitro, obtained after recovery from COVID-19. The source is a human donor who had COVID-19. CDR3s include the opening cysteine and the closing phenylalanine or tryptophan. The order of the fields is J gene, V gene, CDR3 protein.

TRBJ2-3	TRBV28	CASSTWGGLTDTQYF
TRBJ2-2	TRBV7-2	CASSVQGWSGELFF
TRBJ1-1	TRBV10-3	CAIRTGQGALNTEAFF
TRBJ2-3	TRBV29-1	CSVSGLTKTPDTQYF
TRBJ2-5	TRBV2	CASKQSTYQETQYF
TRBJ2-2	TRBV24-1	CATTEGNTGELFF
TRBJ1-4	TRBV7-2	CASSLRLGWSEKLFF
TRBJ2-1	TRBV3-1/TRBV3-2	CASSQEARLAGGLYNEQFF
TRBJ2-2	TRBV5-6	CASYKRAGATGELFF
TRBJ2-6	TRBV5-6	CASSLGQYRTMANVLTF
TRBJ1-1	TRBV18	CASSPPNTRNTEAFF
TRBJ2-7	TRBV27	CASRATGRYEQYF
TRBJ1-1	TRBV10-3	CATNGQGVTEAFF
TRBJ2-1	TRBV3-1/TRBV3-2	CASSQGKQGYNEQFF
TRBJ1-3	TRBV3-1/TRBV3-2	CASSQDRGDLYSGNTIYF
TRBJ1-2	TRBV7-2	CASSLLRDGYTF
TRBJ2-4	TRBV6-5	CASRERGGLRNIQYF
TRBJ1-4	TRBV18	CASSPSRGDREKLFF
TRBJ2-2	TRBV18	CASSPGTGRVTGELFF